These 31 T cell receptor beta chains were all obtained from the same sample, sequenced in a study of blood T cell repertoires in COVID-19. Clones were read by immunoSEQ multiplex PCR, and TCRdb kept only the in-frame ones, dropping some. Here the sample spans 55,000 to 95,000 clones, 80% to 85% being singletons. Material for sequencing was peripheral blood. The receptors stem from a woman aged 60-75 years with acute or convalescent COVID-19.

The CDR3 is CASSMTGESYEQYF. CDR3 nucleotides: TGTGCCAGCAGTATGACAGGGGAGTCCTACGAGCAGTACTTC. V and J are TRBV5-4 and TRBJ2-7; 8 positions match TRBD1. Germline V gene lookup returns CDR1 SGHNT and CDR2 YYREEE (reference sequence). The CDR3 spans 14 residues. V trimming: 5 bases; J trimming: 1 base; junction bases outside the gene matches: 5.

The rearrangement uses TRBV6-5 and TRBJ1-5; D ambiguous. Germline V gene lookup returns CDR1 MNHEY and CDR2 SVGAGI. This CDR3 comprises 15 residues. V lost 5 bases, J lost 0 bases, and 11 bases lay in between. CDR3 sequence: CASSKRRYSNQPQHF. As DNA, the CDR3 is TGTGCCAGCAGTAAACGGAGATATAGCAATCAGCCCCAGCATTTT.

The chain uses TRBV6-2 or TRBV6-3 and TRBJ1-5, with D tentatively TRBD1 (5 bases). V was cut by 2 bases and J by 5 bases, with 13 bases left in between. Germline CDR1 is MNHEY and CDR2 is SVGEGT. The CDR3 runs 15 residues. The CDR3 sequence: CASSYGGGLYQPQHF. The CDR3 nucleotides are TGTGCCAGCAGTTACGGGGGGGGTTTGTATCAGCCCCAGCATTTT.

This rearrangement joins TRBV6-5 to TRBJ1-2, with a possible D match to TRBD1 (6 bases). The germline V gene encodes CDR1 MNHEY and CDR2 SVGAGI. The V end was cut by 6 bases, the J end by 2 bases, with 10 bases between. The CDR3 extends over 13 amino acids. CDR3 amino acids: CASSKDSNYGYTF. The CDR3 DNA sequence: TGTGCCAGCAGCAAGGACAGCAACTATGGCTACACCTTC.

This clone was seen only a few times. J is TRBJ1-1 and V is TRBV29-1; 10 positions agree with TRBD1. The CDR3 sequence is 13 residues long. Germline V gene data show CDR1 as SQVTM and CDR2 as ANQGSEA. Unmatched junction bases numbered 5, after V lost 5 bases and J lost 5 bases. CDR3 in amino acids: CSVSGTGATEAFF. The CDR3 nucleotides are TGCAGCGTTTCCGGGACAGGGGCAACTGAAGCTTTCTTT.

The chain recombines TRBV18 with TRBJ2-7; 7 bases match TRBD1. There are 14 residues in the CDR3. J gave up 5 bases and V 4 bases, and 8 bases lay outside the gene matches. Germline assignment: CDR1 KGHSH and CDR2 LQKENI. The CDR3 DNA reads TGTGCCAGCTCACTAGGCCCCACAGGGGACGAGCAGTACTTC. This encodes CASSLGPTGDEQYF.

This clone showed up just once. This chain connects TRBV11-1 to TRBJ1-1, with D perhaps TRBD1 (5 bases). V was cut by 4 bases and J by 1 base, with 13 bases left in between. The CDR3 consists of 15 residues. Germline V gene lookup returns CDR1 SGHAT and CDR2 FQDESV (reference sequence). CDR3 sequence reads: CASSSPTQGNTEAFF. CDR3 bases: TGTGCCAGCAGCTCTCCTACTCAGGGGAACACTGAAGCTTTCTTT.

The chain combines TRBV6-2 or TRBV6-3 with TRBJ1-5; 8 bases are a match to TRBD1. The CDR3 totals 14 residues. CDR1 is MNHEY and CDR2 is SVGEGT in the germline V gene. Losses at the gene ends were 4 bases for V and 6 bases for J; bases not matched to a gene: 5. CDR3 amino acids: CASSSTGEVQPQHF. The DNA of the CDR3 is TGTGCCAGCAGTTCGACAGGGGAAGTTCAGCCCCAGCATTTT.

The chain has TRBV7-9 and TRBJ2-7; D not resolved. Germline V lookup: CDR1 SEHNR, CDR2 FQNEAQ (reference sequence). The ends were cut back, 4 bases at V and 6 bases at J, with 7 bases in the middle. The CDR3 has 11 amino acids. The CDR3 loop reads CASSSSGEQYF. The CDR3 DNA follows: TGTGCCAGCAGCTCCTCAGGCGAGCAGTACTTC.

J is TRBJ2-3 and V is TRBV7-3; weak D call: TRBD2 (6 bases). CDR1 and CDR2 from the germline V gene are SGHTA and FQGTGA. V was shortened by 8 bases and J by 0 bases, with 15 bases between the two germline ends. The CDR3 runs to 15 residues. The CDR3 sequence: CASSRGGVSTDTQYF. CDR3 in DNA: TGTGCCAGCTCACGGGGCGGGGTCAGCACAGATACGCAGTATTTT.

DNA of the CDR3: TGTGCCAGCAGCCCCACGGGGGAAGCTTTCTTT. Residues: CASSPTGEAFF. The chain recombines TRBV7-8 with TRBJ1-1; D not resolved. The V end lost 5 bases, the J end lost 8 bases, and 9 bases lay between the germline ends. Germline V lookup: CDR1 SGHVS, CDR2 FQNEAQ. The CDR3 is 11 amino acids.

CDR3 DNA sequence: TGTGCCAGCAGCTTAGATCCAGGGGGGACTGAAGCTTTCTTT. Amino acids: CASSLDPGGTEAFF. The genes are TRBV7-2 and TRBJ1-1; the match to TRBD1 covers 7 bases. This CDR3 spans 14 amino acids. The V gene's germline CDR1 is SGHTA and CDR2 FQGNSA. J lost 5 bases, V lost 1 base, and 4 bases had no gene match.

This CDR3 is CASSTTGTGGNQPQHF. DNA of the CDR3: TGTGCCAGTAGTACAACCGGGACAGGGGGGAATCAGCCCCAGCATTTT. The chain couples TRBV19 to TRBJ1-5; 11 bases line up with TRBD1. CDR1 is LNHDA, CDR2 SQIVND, per germline (reference sequence). With V trimmed by 4 bases and J by 4 bases, 6 bases remained unmatched. This CDR3 region has 16 residues.

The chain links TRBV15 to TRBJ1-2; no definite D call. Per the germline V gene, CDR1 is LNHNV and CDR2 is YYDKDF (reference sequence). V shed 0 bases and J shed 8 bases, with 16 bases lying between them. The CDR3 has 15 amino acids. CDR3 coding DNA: TGTGCCACCAGCAGAGATACGGGGAGGAACTTGGGCTACACCTTC. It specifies CATSRDTGRNLGYTF.

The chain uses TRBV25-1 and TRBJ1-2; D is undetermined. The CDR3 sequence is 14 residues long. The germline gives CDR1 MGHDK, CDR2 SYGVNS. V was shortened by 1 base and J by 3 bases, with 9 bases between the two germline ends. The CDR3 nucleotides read TGTGCCAGCAGTGAATCCGGCAGGCACTATGGCTACACCTTC. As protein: CASSESGRHYGYTF.

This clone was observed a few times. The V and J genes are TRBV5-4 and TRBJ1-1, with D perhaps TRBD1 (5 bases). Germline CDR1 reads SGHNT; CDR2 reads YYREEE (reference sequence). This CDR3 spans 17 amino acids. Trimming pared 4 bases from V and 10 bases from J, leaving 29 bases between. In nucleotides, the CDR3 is TGTGCCAGCAGCGGCCCCGACCCCGGGACTCGCCTTCGTAGAGCTTTCTTT. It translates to CASSGPDPGTRLRRAFF. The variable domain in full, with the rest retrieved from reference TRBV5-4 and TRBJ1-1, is ETGVTQSPTHLIKTRGQQVTLRCSSQSGHNTVSWYQQALGQGPQFIFQYYREEENGRGNFPPRFSGLQFPNYSSELNVNALELDDSALYLCASSGPDPGTRLRRAFFGQGTRLTVV.

CDR3 nucleotide sequence: TGTGCCAGCAGCCATGGGGCCGGGAACACTGAAGCTTTCTTT. It codes for CASSHGAGNTEAFF. J is TRBJ1-1 and V is TRBV3-1 (or the pseudogene TRBV3-2); tentatively, D is TRBD1 (5 bases). The germline CDR1 and CDR2 sequences are LGHDT and YNNKEL (reference sequence). The CDR3 extends over 14 amino acids. Trimming stripped 3 bases from V and 1 base from J, with 9 bases between.

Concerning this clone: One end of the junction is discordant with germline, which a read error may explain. This chain's CDR3 is CATSGDTSTGELFF. For the CDR3, the DNA is TGTGCCACCAGCGGAGATACATCCACCGGGGAGCTGTTTTTT. The chain carries TRBV15 and TRBJ2-2; D call uncertain. Looked up from germline, CDR1 is LNHNV and CDR2 is YYDKDF (reference sequence). This CDR3 has 14 residues.

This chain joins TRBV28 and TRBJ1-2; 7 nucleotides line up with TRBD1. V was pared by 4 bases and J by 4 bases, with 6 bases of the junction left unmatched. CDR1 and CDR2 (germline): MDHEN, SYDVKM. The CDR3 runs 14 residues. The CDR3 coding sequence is TGTGCCAGCAGTTCACCGGGACAGCTCTATGGCTACACCTTC. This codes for CASSSPGQLYGYTF.

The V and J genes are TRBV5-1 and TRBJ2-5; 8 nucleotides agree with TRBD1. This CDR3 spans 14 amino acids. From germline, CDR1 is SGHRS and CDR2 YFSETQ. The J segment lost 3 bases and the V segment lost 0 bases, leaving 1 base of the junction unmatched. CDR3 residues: CASSLETGEETQYF. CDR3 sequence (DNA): TGCGCCAGCAGCTTGGAGACAGGGGAAGAGACCCAGTACTTC.

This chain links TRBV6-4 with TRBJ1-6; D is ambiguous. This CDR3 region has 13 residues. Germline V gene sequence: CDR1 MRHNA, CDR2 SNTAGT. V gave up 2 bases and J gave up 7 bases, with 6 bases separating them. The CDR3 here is CASSDGGNSPLHF. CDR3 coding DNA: TGTGCCAGCAGTGACGGCGGGAATTCACCCCTCCACTTT.

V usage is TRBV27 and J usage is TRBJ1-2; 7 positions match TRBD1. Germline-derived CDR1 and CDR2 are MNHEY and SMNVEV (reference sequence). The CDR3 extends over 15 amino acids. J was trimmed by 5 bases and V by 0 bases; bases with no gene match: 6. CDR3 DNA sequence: TGTGCCAGCAGTTTATCGGGACAGTTCCATTATGGCTACACCTTC. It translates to CASSLSGQFHYGYTF.

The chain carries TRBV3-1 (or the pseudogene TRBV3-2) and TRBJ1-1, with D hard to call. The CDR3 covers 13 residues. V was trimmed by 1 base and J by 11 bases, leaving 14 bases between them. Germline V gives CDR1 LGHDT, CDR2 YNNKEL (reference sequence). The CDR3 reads CASSQGRTRSAFF. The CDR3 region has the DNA TGTGCCAGCAGCCAAGGGAGAACTAGGAGCGCTTTCTTT.

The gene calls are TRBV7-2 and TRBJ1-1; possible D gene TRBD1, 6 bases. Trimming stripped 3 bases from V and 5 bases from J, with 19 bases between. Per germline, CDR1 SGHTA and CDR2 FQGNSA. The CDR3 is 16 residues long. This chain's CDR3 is CASSFRPRQAKTEAFF. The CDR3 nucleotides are TGTGCCAGCAGCTTCAGGCCACGACAGGCAAAGACTGAAGCTTTCTTT.

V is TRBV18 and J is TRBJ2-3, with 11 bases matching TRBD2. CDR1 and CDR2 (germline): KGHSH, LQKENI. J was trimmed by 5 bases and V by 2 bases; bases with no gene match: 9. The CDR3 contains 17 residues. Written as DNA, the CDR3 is TGTGCCAGCTCACCAAGTAGCGGGAGGGCCGCCGGAGATACGCAGTATTTT. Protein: CASSPSSGRAAGDTQYF.

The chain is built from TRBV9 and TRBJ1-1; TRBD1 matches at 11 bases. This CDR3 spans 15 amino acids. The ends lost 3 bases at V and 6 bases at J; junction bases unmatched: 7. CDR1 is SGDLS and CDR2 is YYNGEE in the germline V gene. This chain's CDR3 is CASSAGTGGIAEAFF. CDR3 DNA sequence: TGTGCCAGCAGCGCCGGGACAGGGGGTATCGCTGAAGCTTTCTTT.

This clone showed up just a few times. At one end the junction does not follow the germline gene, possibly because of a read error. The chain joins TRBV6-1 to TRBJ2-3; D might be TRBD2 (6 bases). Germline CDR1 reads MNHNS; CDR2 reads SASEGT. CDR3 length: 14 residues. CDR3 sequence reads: CASSERTSRDTQYF. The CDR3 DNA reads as TGTGCCAGCAGTGAAAGAACTAGCAGAGATACGCAGTATTTT.

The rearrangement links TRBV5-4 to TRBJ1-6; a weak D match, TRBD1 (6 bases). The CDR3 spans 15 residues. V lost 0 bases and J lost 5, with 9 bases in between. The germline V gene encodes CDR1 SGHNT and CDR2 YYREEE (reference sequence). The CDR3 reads CASSLGTVDNSPLHF. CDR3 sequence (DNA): TGTGCCAGCAGCTTGGGGACAGTCGATAATTCACCCCTCCACTTT.

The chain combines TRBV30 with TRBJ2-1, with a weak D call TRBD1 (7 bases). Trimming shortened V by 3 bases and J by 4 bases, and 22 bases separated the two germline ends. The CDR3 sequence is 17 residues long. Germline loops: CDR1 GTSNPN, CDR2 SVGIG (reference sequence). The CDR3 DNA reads TGTGCCTGGAGCTTCCCCAGGGGGAGCGGGCGGTACAATGAGCAGTTCTTC. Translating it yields CAWSFPRGSGRYNEQFF.

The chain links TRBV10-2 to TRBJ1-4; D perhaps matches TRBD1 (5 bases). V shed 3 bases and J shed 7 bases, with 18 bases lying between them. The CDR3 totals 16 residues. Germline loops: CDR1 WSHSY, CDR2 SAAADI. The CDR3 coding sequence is TGCGCCAGCAGTGACCCTGGGGCAGCGGGGTCTGAAAAACTGTTTTTT. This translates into CASSDPGAAGSEKLFF.

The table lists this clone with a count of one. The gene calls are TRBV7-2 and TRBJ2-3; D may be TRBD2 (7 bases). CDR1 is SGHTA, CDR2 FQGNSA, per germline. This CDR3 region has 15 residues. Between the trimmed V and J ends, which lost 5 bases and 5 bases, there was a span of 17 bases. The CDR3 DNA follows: TGTGCCAGCAGCCCAAGGGGGGGTGGAATAGATACGCAGTATTTT. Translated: CASSPRGGGIDTQYF.